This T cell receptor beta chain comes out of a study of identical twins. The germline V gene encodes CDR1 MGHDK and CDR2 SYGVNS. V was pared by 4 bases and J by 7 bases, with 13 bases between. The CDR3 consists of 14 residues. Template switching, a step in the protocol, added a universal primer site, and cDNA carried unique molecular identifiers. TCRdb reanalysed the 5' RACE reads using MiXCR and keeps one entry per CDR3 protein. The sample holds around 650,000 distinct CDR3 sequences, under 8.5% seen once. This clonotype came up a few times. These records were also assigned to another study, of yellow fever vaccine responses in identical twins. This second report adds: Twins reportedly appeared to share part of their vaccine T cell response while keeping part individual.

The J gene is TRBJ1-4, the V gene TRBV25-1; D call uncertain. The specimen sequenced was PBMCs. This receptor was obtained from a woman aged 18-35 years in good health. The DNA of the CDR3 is TGTGCCAGCAGTGTATCAGCCGTTTCTGAAAAACTGTTTTTT. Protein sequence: CASSVSAVSEKLFF.